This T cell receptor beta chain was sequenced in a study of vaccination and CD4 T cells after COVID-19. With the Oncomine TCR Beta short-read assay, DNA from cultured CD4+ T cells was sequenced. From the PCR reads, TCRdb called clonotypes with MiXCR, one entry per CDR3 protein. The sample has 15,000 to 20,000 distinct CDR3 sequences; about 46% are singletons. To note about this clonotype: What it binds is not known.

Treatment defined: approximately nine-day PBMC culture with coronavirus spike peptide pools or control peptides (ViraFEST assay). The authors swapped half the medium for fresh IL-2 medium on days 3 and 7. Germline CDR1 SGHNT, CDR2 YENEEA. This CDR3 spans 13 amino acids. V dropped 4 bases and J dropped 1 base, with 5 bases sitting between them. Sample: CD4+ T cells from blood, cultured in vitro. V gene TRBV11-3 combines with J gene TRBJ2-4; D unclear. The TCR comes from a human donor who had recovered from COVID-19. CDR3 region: CASSSGAKNIQYF. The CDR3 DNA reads TGTGCCAGCAGCTCTGGCGCCAAAAACATTCAGTACTTC.